Listed below are T cell receptor beta chains from one sample, sequenced in a study of blood T cell repertoires in COVID-19. This table comes from immunoSEQ multiplex PCR, and its TCRdb copy is limited to in-frame clones, with some not included. Here the sample spans 200,000 to 250,000 clones, approximately 83% being singletons. The sequencing sample was made of PBMCs or T cells enriched from blood (not recorded which). The source is a woman aged 60-70 years who had recovered from COVID-19. Each CDR3 is given with its conserved first and last residue. Each record gives: V gene, D gene, J gene, clone size, CDR3 protein, CDR3 DNA. D genes are given only for firm matches. Only part of the rows carry a size: once, few, many, or a class if the clone is expanded.

TRBV19,.,TRBJ1-3,.,CASSTLQGSGNTIYF,TGTGCCAGTAGTACATTACAGGGCTCTGGAAACACCATATATTTT
TRBV7-9,.,TRBJ1-2,.,CASSGPGADGYTF,TGTGCCAGCAGCGGACCAGGGGCAGATGGCTACACCTTC
TRBV20-1,.,TRBJ1-3,.,CSATFGNTIYF,TGCAGTGCTACGTTTGGAAACACCATATATTTT
TRBV6-5,.,TRBJ1-5,.,CASIRVYSNQPQHF,TGTGCCAGCATCCGGGTGTATAGCAATCAGCCCCAGCATTTT
TRBV3-1/TRBV3-2,TRBD1,TRBJ2-1,.,CASSPLRGQGSYNEQFF,TGTGCCAGCAGCCCCCTCCGGGGACAGGGATCCTACAATGAGCAGTTCTTC
TRBV5-5,.,TRBJ1-5,once,CASSTLGSYNQPQHF,TGTGCCAGCAGCACCCTAGGCAGCTACAATCAGCCCCAGCATTTT
TRBV5-6,TRBD2,TRBJ2-1,few,CASSFIAGAGNEQFF,TGTGCCAGCAGCTTCATAGCGGGGGCGGGCAATGAGCAGTTCTTC
TRBV10-2,.,TRBJ1-2,.,CASNNRYGYTF,TGCGCCAGCAACAACAGATATGGCTACACCTTC
TRBV10-1,.,TRBJ2-5,.,CASSPGQPQAQYF,TGCGCCAGCAGTCCGGGACAACCACAGGCCCAGTACTTC
TRBV18,TRBD1,TRBJ1-1,few,CASSTTRTGNTEAFF,TGTGCCAGCTCCACAACCAGGACAGGGAACACTGAAGCTTTCTTT
TRBV5-6,.,TRBJ2-1,.,CASSPLNGMGGGLFF,TGTGCCAGCAGCCCCCTAAACGGAATGGGAGGCGGCCTGTTCTTC
TRBV7-7,.,TRBJ1-4,.,CASSLGRGDRVTTNEKLFF,TGTGCCAGCAGCTTAGGCCGTGGTGACAGAGTAACAACTAATGAAAAACTGTTTTTT
TRBV19,TRBD1,TRBJ1-2,.,CASSARDRPPPYGYTF,TGTGCCAGTAGTGCGAGGGACAGGCCACCCCCCTATGGCTACACCTTC
TRBV19,.,TRBJ1-3,.,CASSSRRGEQYTIYF,TGTGCCAGTAGTTCCCGGCGGGGGGAACAATACACCATATATTTT
TRBV24-1,.,TRBJ1-5,.,CATSDSGSNQPQHF,TGTGCCACCAGTGATTCGGGGAGCAATCAGCCCCAGCATTTT
TRBV2,.,TRBJ1-3,few,CASSETDLSGNTIYF,TGTGCCAGCAGCGAGACAGATCTCTCTGGAAACACCATATATTTT
TRBV7-9,TRBD1,TRBJ1-5,.,CASSLYRGPSNQPQHF,TGTGCCAGCAGCTTATATAGGGGGCCAAGCAATCAGCCCCAGCATTTT
TRBV10-2,.,TRBJ1-5,.,CATQGSRNQPQHF,TGCGCCACCCAGGGGAGTAGAAATCAGCCCCAGCATTTT
TRBV7-2,TRBD1,TRBJ1-2,.,CASSLAPDRGLGYTF,TGTGCCAGCAGCTTAGCCCCGGACAGGGGGCTTGGCTACACCTTC
TRBV7-2,.,TRBJ1-4,.,CASSFRPGASNEKLFF,TGTGCCAGCAGCTTCAGACCGGGAGCCTCTAATGAAAAACTGTTTTTT
TRBV5-8,.,TRBJ1-5,few,CASSLFGQPQHF,TGTGCCAGCAGCTTGTTCGGTCAGCCCCAGCATTTT
TRBV11-2,TRBD2,TRBJ2-7,.,CASSLASGPNYEQYF,TGTGCCAGCAGCTTAGCTAGCGGGCCTAACTACGAGCAGTACTTC
TRBV4-1,TRBD2,TRBJ2-7,.,CASSQGRLAGYEQYF,TGCGCCAGCAGCCAAGGCCGACTAGCTGGCTACGAGCAGTACTTC
TRBV27,TRBD1,TRBJ1-6,.,CASRTRDRDVNSPLHF,TGTGCCAGCAGGACCCGGGACAGGGACGTTAATTCACCCCTCCACTTT
TRBV27,.,TRBJ1-3,.,CASSFGGPGNTIYF,TGTGCCAGCAGTTTTGGGGGCCCTGGAAACACCATATATTTT
TRBV5-4,TRBD2,TRBJ2-3,once,CASKLAGGLTDTQYF,TGTGCCAGCAAACTAGCGGGGGGGCTCACAGATACGCAGTATTTT
TRBV13,TRBD1,TRBJ1-1,.,CASSQRDRSNTEAFF,TGTGCCAGCAGCCAACGGGACAGAAGCAACACTGAAGCTTTCTTT
TRBV7-3,.,TRBJ2-7,.,CASSLSREDEQYF,TGTGCCAGCAGCTTAAGTCGCGAGGACGAGCAGTACTTC
TRBV12-3/TRBV12-4,.,TRBJ2-5,once,CASSPTRRETQYF,TGTGCCAGCAGTCCGACGAGGAGGGAGACCCAGTACTTC
TRBV13,TRBD1,TRBJ1-4,.,CASSLSGQVEKLFF,TGTGCCAGCAGCTTAAGCGGACAGGTGGAAAAACTGTTTTTT
TRBV7-3,.,TRBJ2-3,once,CASSLSGRTDTQYF,TGTGCCAGCAGCTTAAGCGGGCGGACAGATACGCAGTATTTT
TRBV6-6,.,TRBJ1-5,.,CASSRPGGNQPQHF,TGTGCCAGCAGCCGGCCGGGAGGCAATCAGCCCCAGCATTTT